This T cell receptor beta chain was identified during a study of cytomegalovirus exposure and HLA in healthy donors. Both 60 Vbeta primers and 13 Jbeta primers went into the PCR. Data came from immunoSEQ multiplex PCR; TCRdb stores just in-frame clones and leaves some out. The sample lists some 210,000 clones, approximately 82% seen once, with roughly 10% in the top ten. Study results and limitations: The authors listed some 160 TCR beta chains as cytomegalovirus-associated. At a 0.05 false discovery rate, a later analysis found 15,000 to 20,000 TCR beta sequences to be associated with HLA alleles.

Each of the donors was a healthy bone marrow donor. This clone was picked up a small number of times. Its antigen remains unknown. Germline V gene lookup returns CDR1 MNHNS and CDR2 SASEGT. V shed 5 bases, J shed 3 bases, and the junction held 7 bases outside the gene matches. The CDR3 covers 15 residues. This clonotype originated in a woman aged 50 to 65 in good health and CMV-seropositive. Sequencing was carried out using PBMCs. This chain joins TRBV6-1 and TRBJ2-7, with TRBD1 matching over 10 bases. The CDR3 reads CASSIAGTGVYEQYF. In nucleotides, the CDR3 is TGTGCCAGCAGTATCGCCGGGACAGGGGTCTACGAGCAGTACTTC.